One and the same sample provided the 14 T cell receptor beta chains below, sequenced in a study of metastatic and nonmetastatic thyroid tumors. Patients were all untreated before their thyroid surgery. TCRdb re-called the PCR reads with MiXCR. The sample lists tens of thousands of clones, about 15% occurring once. Material: blood. The receptors stem from a female donor with papillary thyroid cancer or a benign thyroid nodule (not recorded which). Some clones in this sample may be carry-over from other donors' samples.

This clone was picked up many times. CDR3 DNA: TGTGCCAGCAGCTTAACACAGGGAGGGAGCAATCAGCCCCAGCATTTT. Translation: CASSLTQGGSNQPQHF. This chain connects TRBV11-1 to TRBJ1-5; a possible D gene is TRBD1 (6 bases). The CDR3 is 16 residues long. The germline CDR1 and CDR2 sequences are SGHAT and FQDESV (reference sequence). V dropped 2 bases and J dropped 1 base, with 12 bases sitting between them.

The chain joins TRBV6-1 to TRBJ1-5; D gene uncertain. The V end lost 5 bases, the J end lost 2 bases, and 7 bases lay between the germline ends. This CDR3 has 13 amino acids. CDR1 and CDR2 (germline): MNHNS, SASEGT. For the CDR3, the DNA is TGTGCCAGCAGTAGACGGGGCAATCAGCCCCAGCATTTT. It translates to CASSRRGNQPQHF.

Concerning this clone: This may arise from a read error, as a much more abundant clone is one base away. V and J are TRBV4-1 and TRBJ1-5; TRBD1 matches at 10 bases. This CDR3 has 16 residues. The V and J ends lost 5 bases and 2 bases, in that order; junction bases with no gene match: 6. Germline lookup yields CDR1 MGHRA and CDR2 YSYEKL. The CDR3 DNA follows: TGCGCCAGCAGCACCACCGGGACAGGGGGCAATCAGCCCCAGCATTTT. It codes for CASSTTGTGGNQPQHF.

This clone has a count of ten or more. V and J are TRBV19 and TRBJ2-3; 11 bases match TRBD1. The CDR3 runs to 15 residues. Germline V gene sequence: CDR1 LNHDA, CDR2 SQIVND (reference sequence). Unmatched junction bases numbered 6, after V lost 3 bases and J lost 7 bases. CDR3 protein: CASSILGTGGNTQYF. The CDR3 region has the DNA TGTGCCAGTAGTATTTTGGGGACAGGGGGAAATACGCAGTATTTT. The full variable domain, with the rest looked up from reference TRBV19 and TRBJ2-3, is DGGITQSPKYLFRKEGQNVTLSCEQNLNHDAMYWYRQDPGQGLRLIYYSQIVNDFQKGDIAEGYSVSREKKESFPLTVTSAQKNPTAFYLCASSILGTGGNTQYFGPGTRLTVL.

A note on this clone: This sequence may be a read error, since a much larger clone differs from it by one base. The sample carries other DNA sequences with the same CDR3. The chain recombines TRBV13 with TRBJ2-1; TRBD1 matches 7 bases. Germline V gene sequence: CDR1 PRHDT, CDR2 FYEKMQ (reference sequence). V trimming: 4 bases; J trimming: 6 bases; junction bases outside the gene matches: 12. This CDR3 has 16 amino acids. CDR3 sequence: CASSSLDRAISNEQFF. CDR3 DNA: TGTGCCAGCAGCTCACTTGACAGGGCGATCAGCAATGAGCAGTTCTTC.

This chain uses TRBV12-3 or TRBV12-4 with TRBJ2-1, with 7 bases fitting TRBD2. Trimming at V came to 4 bases and at J to 8 bases, leaving 14 bases not matched to a gene. There are 16 residues in the CDR3. The CDR3 loop is CASSSPGLSGLDEQFF. In nucleotides, the CDR3 is TGTGCCAGCAGTTCACCGGGACTATCTGGGTTGGATGAGCAGTTCTTC.

This clone was seen ten or more times. The chain employs TRBV19 and TRBJ1-1; TRBD1 might be the D (5 bases). V lost 6 bases, J lost 1 base, and 9 bases lay in between. The CDR3 consists of 13 residues. Germline V lookup: CDR1 LNHDA, CDR2 SQIVND (reference sequence). The DNA of the CDR3 is TGTGCCAGTAGGGGGGGGAGGAACACTGAAGCTTTCTTT. Its translation is CASRGGRNTEAFF.

There are many counts of this clone. The chain recombines TRBV6-1 with TRBJ2-1; the D is unclear. V dropped 3 bases and J dropped 9 bases, with 9 bases sitting between them. CDR3 size: 12 residues. The germline V gene encodes CDR1 MNHNS and CDR2 SASEGT. In DNA, the CDR3 is TGTGCCAGCAGTGAGTCCCTTCCTGAGCAGTTCTTC. Protein sequence: CASSESLPEQFF.

This clone showed up many times. This chain connects TRBV18 to TRBJ2-7, with D maybe TRBD1 (5 bases). V gave up 0 bases and J gave up 3 bases, with 9 bases separating them. CDR3 length: 14 residues. Looked up from germline, CDR1 is KGHSH and CDR2 is LQKENI. CDR3 DNA sequence: TGTGCCAGCTCACCACCAGGGGTCTTCTACGAGCAGTACTTC. This translates into CASSPPGVFYEQYF.

This clone was counted many times. The CDR3 DNA reads TGTGCCAGCAGTGAATCTGGACAGGGAAGTCAGCCCCAGCATTTT. It is translated as CASSESGQGSQPQHF. The V call is TRBV6-1, the J call TRBJ1-5, with 8 positions matching TRBD1. CDR1 is MNHNS and CDR2 is SASEGT in the germline V gene. J gave up 6 bases and V 2 bases, and 6 bases lay outside the gene matches. This CDR3 contains 15 residues.

This clone occurred a few times. Germline is not matched at one junction end, which may reflect a read error. The chain employs TRBV27 and TRBJ2-3, with D unresolved. CDR1 and CDR2 from the germline V gene are MNHEY and SMNVEV (reference sequence). CDR3 length: 14 amino acids. This CDR3 reads CASSLVACTDTQYF. The CDR3 DNA is TGTGCCAGTAGTTTGGTAGCCTGCACAGATACGCAGTATTTT.

This clone was seen repeatedly, ten times or more. The J gene is TRBJ1-5, the V gene TRBV24-1; D may be TRBD1 (6 bases). This CDR3 is 17 amino acids long. V lost 4 bases and J 10 bases, leaving 25 bases between the germline ends. Germline V lookup: CDR1 KGHDR, CDR2 SFDVKD. The CDR3: CATSDPREGGTVVPQHF. DNA for the CDR3: TGTGCCACCAGTGACCCCCGGGAAGGGGGTACGGTAGTTCCCCAGCATTTT.

This clone came up many times. Other DNA sequences in the same sample also yield this CDR3. This chain links TRBV19 with TRBJ2-3, with 7 bases that match TRBD1. Trimming removed 1 base from V and 8 bases from J; junction bases left unmatched: 0. Germline-derived CDR1 and CDR2 are LNHDA and SQIVND (reference sequence). This CDR3 has 12 residues. As DNA, the CDR3 is TGTGCCAGTAGTATAGGACAGGGTACGCAGTATTTT. Translated, it gives CASSIGQGTQYF. Variable domain in full (rest from reference TRBV19 and TRBJ2-3): DGGITQSPKYLFRKEGQNVTLSCEQNLNHDAMYWYRQDPGQGLRLIYYSQIVNDFQKGDIAEGYSVSREKKESFPLTVTSAQKNPTAFYLCASSIGQGTQYFGPGTRLTVL.

This clone was seen ten or more times. The chain is built from TRBV9 and TRBJ1-3, with D possibly TRBD1 on 5 matching bases. The CDR3 is 14 residues long. Germline values: CDR1 SGDLS, CDR2 YYNGEE. Between the trimmed V and J ends, which lost 0 bases and 2 bases, there was a span of 6 bases. The CDR3 spells CASSVGGTGNTIYF. CDR3 DNA: TGTGCCAGCAGCGTAGGGGGCACTGGAAACACCATATATTTT.